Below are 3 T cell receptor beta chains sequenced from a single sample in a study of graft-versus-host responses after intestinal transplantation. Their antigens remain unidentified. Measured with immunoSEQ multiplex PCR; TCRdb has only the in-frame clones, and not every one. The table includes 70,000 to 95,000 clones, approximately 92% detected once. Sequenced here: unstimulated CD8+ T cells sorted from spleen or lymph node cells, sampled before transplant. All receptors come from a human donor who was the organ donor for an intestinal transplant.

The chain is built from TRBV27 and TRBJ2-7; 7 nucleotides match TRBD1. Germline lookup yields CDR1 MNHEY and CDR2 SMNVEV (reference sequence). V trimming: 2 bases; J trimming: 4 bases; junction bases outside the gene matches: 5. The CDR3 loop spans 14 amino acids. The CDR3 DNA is TGTGCCAGCAGTTTAGGGACAGTGGGTTACGAGCAGTACTTC. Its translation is CASSLGTVGYEQYF.

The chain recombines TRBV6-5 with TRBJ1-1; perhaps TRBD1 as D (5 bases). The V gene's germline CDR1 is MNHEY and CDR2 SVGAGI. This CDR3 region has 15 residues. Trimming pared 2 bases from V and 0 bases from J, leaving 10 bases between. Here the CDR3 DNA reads TGTGCCAGCAGTTACGGCCGGGGGATGAACACTGAAGCTTTCTTT. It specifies CASSYGRGMNTEAFF.

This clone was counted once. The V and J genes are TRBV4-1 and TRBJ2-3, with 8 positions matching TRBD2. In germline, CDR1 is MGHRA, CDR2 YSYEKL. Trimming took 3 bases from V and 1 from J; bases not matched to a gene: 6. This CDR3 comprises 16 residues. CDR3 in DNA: TGCGCCAGCAGCCAGCAAGCGGGGGCGCGCACAGATACGCAGTATTTT. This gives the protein CASSQQAGARTDTQYF.